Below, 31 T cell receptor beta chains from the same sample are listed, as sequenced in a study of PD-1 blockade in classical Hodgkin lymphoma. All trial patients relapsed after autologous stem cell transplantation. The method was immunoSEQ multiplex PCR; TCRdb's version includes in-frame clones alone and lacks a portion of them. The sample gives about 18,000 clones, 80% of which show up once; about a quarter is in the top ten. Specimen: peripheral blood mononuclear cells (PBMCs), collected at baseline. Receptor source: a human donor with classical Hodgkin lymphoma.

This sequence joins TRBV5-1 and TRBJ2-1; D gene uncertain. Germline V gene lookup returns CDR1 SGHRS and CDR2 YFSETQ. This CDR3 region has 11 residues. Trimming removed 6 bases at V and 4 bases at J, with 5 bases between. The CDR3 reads CASMAYNEQFF. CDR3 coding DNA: TGCGCCAGCATGGCGTACAATGAGCAGTTCTTC. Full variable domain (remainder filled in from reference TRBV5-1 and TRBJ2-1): KAGVTQTPRYLIKTRGQQVTLSCSPISGHRSVSWYQQTPGQGLQFLFEYFSETQRNKGNFPGRFSGRQFSNSRSEMNVSTLELGDSALYLCASMAYNEQFFGPGTRLTVL.

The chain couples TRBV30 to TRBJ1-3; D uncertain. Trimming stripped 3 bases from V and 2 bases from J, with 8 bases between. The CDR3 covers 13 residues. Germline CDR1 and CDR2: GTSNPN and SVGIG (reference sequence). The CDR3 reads CAWRGNPGNTIYF. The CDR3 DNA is TGTGCCTGGAGGGGTAACCCTGGAAACACCATATATTTT.

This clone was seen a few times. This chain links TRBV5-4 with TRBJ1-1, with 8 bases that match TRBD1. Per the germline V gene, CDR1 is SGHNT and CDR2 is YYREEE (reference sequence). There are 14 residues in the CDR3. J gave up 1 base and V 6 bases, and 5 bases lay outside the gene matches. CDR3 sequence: CASTADRANTEAFF. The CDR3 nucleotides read TGTGCCAGCACCGCGGACAGGGCGAACACTGAAGCTTTCTTT.

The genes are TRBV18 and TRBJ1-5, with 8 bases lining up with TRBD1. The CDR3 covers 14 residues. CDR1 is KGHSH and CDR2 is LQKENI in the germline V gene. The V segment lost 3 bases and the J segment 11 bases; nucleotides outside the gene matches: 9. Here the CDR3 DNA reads TGTGCCAGCTCACCGAGGCAGGGGGCAGATTCCCAGCATTTT. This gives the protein CASSPRQGADSQHF.

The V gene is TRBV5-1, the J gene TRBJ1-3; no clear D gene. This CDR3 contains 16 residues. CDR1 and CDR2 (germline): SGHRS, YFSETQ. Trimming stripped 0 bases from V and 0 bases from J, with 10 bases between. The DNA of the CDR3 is TGCGCCAGCAGCTTGGACAGCAAGAGCTCTGGAAACACCATATATTTT. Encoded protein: CASSLDSKSSGNTIYF.

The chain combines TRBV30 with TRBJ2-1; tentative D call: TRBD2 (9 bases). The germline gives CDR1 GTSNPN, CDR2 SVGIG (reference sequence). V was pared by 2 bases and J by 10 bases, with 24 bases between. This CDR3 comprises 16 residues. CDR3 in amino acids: CAWSPLAGPTGGEQFF. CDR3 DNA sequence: TGTGCCTGGAGTCCTCTAGCGGGGCCCACAGGGGGGGAGCAGTTCTTC.

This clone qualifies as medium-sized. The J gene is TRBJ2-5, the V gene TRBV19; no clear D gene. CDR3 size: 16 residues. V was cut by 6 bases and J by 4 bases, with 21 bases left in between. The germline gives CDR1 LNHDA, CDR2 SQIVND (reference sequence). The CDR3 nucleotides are TGTGCCAGTAGCCGACGCATGATAAGCGCCGTAGAGACCCAGTACTTC. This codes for CASSRRMISAVETQYF. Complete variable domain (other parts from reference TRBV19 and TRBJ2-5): DGGITQSPKYLFRKEGQNVTLSCEQNLNHDAMYWYRQDPGQGLRLIYYSQIVNDFQKGDIAEGYSVSREKKESFPLTVTSAQKNPTAFYLCASSRRMISAVETQYFGPGTRLLVL.

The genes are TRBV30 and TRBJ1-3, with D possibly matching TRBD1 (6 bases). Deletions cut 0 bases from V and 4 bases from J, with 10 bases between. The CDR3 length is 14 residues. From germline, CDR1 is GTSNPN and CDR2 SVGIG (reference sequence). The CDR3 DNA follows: TGTGCCTGGAGTGTAGGGCAGGGGGGAAACACCATATATTTT. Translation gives CAWSVGQGGNTIYF. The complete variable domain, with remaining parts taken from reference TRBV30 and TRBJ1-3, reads SQTIHQWPATLVQPVGSPLSLECTVEGTSNPNLYWYRQAAGRGLQLLFYSVGIGQISSEVPQNLSASRPQDRQFILSSKKLLLSDSGFYLCAWSVGQGGNTIYFGEGSWLTVV.

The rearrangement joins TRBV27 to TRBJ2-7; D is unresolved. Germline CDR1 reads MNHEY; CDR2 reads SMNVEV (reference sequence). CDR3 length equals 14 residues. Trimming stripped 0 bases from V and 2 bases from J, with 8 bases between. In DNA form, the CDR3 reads TGTGCCAGCAGTTTATCTCCTTGGGCCTACGAGCAGTACTTC. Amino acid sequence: CASSLSPWAYEQYF.

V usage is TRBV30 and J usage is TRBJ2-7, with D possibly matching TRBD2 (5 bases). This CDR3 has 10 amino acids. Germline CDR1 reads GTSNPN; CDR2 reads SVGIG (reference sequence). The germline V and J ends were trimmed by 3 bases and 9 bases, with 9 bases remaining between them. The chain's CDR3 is CAWSGNVQYF. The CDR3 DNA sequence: TGTGCCTGGAGCGGGAACGTGCAGTACTTC. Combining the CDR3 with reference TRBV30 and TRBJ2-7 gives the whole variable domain SQTIHQWPATLVQPVGSPLSLECTVEGTSNPNLYWYRQAAGRGLQLLFYSVGIGQISSEVPQNLSASRPQDRQFILSSKKLLLSDSGFYLCAWSGNVQYFGPGTRLTVT.

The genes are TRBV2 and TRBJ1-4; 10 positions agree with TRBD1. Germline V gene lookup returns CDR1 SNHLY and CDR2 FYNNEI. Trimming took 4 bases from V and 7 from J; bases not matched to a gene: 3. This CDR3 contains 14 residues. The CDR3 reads CASSGQGASEKLFF. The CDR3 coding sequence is TGTGCCAGCAGTGGACAGGGGGCAAGTGAAAAACTGTTTTTT.

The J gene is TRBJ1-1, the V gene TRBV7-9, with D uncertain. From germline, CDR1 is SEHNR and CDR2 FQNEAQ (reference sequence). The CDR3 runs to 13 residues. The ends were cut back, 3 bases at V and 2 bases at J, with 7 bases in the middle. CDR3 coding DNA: TGTGCCAGCAGCTTTGGCGGTAACACTGAAGCTTTCTTT. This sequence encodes CASSFGGNTEAFF.

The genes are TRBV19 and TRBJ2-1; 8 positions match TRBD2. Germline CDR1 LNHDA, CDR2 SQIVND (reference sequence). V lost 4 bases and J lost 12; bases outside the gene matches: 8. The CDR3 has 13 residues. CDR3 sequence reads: CASSTGGGPVQFF. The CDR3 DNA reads TGTGCCAGTAGTACCGGGGGGGGGCCGGTGCAGTTCTTC.

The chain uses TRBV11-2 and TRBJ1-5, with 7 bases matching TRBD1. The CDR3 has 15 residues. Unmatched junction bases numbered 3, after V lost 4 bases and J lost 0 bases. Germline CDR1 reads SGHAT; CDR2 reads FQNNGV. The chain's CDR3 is CASSSGQTSNQPQHF. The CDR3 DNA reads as TGTGCCAGCAGCTCGGGACAGACTAGCAATCAGCCCCAGCATTTT.

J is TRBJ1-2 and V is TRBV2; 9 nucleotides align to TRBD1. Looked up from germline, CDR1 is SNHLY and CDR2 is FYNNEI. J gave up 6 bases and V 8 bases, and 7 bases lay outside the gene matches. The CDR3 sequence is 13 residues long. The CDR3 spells CASPGQGRDGYTF. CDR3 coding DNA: TGTGCCAGCCCGGGACAGGGAAGAGATGGCTACACCTTC.

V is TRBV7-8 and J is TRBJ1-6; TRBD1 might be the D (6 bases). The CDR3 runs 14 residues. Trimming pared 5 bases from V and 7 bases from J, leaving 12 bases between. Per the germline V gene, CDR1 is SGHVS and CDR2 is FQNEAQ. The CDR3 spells CASSLSGANSPLHF. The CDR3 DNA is TGTGCCAGCAGCCTGTCAGGGGCAAATTCACCCCTCCACTTT.

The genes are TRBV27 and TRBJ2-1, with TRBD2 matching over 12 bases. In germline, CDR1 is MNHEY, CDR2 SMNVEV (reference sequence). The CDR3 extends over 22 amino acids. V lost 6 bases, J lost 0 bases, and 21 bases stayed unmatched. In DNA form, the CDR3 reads TGTGCCAGCAGACTAAGAGGCCCAGTTGGACTAGCGGGGTCAAGCTCCTACAATGAGCAGTTCTTC. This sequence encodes CASRLRGPVGLAGSSSYNEQFF.

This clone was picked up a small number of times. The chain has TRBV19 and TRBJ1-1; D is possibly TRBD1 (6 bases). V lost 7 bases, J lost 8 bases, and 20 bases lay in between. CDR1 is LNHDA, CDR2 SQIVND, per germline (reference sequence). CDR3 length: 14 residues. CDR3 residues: CASTSDSQGLEAFF. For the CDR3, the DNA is TGTGCCAGTACCTCGGACAGCCAGGGCCTGGAAGCTTTCTTT. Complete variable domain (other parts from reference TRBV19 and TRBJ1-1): DGGITQSPKYLFRKEGQNVTLSCEQNLNHDAMYWYRQDPGQGLRLIYYSQIVNDFQKGDIAEGYSVSREKKESFPLTVTSAQKNPTAFYLCASTSDSQGLEAFFGQGTRLTVV.

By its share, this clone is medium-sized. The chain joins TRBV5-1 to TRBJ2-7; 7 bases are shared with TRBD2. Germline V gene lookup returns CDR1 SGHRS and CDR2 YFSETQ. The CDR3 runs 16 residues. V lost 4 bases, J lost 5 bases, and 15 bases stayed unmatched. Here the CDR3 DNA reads TGCGCCAGCAGCCCTGGACTAGGGGCCCTCACGGACGAGCAGTACTTC. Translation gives CASSPGLGALTDEQYF.

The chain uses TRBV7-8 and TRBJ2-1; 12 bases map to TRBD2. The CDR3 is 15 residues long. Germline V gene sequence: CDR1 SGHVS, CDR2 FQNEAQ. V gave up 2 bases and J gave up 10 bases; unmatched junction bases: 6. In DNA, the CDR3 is TGTGCCAGCAGCTTATGGAGGACTAGCGGGAACGAGCAGTTCTTC. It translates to CASSLWRTSGNEQFF.

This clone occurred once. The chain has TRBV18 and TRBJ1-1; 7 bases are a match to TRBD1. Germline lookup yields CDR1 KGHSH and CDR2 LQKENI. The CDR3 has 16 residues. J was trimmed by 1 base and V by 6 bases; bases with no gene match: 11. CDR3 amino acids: CASSPGTVYRNTEAFF. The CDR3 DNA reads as TGTGCCAGCTCGCCCGGGACAGTTTACAGGAACACTGAAGCTTTCTTT.

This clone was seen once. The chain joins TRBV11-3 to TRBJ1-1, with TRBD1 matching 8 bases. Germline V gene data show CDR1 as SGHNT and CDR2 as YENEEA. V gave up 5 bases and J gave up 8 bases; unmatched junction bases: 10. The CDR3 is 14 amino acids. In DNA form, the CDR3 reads TGTGCCAGCAGCCCAGGGGGCCGAGACAGCGAAGCTTTCTTT. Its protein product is CASSPGGRDSEAFF.

This chain's CDR3 is CASSMGTSGAYEQYF. The CDR3 DNA reads TGTGCCAGTAGTATGGGAACTAGCGGGGCCTACGAGCAGTACTTC. The genes are TRBV19 and TRBJ2-7; 10 bases agree with TRBD2. The V and J ends lost 3 bases and 2 bases, in that order; junction bases with no gene match: 4. CDR3 length equals 15 residues. The V gene's germline CDR1 is LNHDA and CDR2 SQIVND (reference sequence).

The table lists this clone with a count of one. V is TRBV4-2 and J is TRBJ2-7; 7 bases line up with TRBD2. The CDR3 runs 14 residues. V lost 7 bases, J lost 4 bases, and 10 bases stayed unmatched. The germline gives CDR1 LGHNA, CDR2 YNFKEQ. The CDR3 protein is CASTSEEGGYEQYF. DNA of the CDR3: TGTGCCAGCACTTCCGAAGAGGGAGGGTACGAGCAGTACTTC.

This CDR3 reads CASSSSGQQAQYF. CDR3 DNA sequence: TGTGCCAGCAGCAGTAGCGGGCAACAGGCCCAGTACTTC. The chain recombines TRBV7-9 with TRBJ2-5; TRBD2 matches at 7 bases. This CDR3 contains 13 residues. The germline CDR1 and CDR2 sequences are SEHNR and FQNEAQ (reference sequence). V shed 5 bases, J shed 9 bases, and the junction held 9 bases outside the gene matches.

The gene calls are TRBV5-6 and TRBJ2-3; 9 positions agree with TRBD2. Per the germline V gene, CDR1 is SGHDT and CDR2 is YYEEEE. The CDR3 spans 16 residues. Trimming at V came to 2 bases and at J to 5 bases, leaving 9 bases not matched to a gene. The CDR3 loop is CASSLLAGDVIDTQYF. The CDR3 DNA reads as TGTGCCAGCAGCTTATTAGCGGGAGATGTGATAGATACGCAGTATTTT. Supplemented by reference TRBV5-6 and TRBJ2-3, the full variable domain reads DAGVTQSPTHLIKTRGQQVTLRCSPKSGHDTVSWYQQALGQGPQFIFQYYEEEERQRGNFPDRFSGHQFPNYSSELNVNALLLGDSALYLCASSLLAGDVIDTQYFGPGTRLTVL.

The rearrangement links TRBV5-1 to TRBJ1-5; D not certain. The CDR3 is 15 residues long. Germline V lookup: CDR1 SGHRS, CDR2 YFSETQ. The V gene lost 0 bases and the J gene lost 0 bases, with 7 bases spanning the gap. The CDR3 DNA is TGCGCCAGCAGCTTGGGACTTAATAGCAATCAGCCCCAGCATTTT. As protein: CASSLGLNSNQPQHF.

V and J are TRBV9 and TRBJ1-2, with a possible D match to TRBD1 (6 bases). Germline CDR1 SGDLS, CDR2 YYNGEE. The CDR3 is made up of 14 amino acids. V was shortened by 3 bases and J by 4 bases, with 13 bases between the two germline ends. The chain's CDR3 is CASSATGAAYGYTF. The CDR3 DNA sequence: TGTGCCAGCAGCGCCACGGGGGCGGCCTATGGCTACACCTTC.

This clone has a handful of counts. The CDR3, as DNA: TGTGCCAGCAGCCCCAACCGACGGTCCCTGGCAACTAATGAAAAACTGTTTTTT. Its translation is CASSPNRRSLATNEKLFF. The chain has TRBV5-6 and TRBJ1-4; unclear D gene. CDR1 and CDR2 (germline): SGHDT, YYEEEE. Trimming took off 4 bases at V and 0 bases at J, with 19 bases between the two ends. CDR3 size: 18 residues.

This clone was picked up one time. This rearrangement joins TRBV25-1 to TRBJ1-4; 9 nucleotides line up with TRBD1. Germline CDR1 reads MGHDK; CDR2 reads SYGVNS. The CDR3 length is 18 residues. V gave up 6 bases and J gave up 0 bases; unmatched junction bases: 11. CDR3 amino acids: CASSPRYRGRATNEKLFF. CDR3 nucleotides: TGTGCCAGCAGCCCAAGGTACAGGGGGCGCGCAACTAATGAAAAACTGTTTTTT.

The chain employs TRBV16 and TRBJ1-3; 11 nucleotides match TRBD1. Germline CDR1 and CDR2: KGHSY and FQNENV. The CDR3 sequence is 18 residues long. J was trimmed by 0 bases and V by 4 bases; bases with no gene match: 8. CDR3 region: CASSPIGQGANSGNTIYF. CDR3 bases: TGTGCCAGCAGCCCTATCGGACAGGGGGCGAACTCTGGAAACACCATATATTTT.